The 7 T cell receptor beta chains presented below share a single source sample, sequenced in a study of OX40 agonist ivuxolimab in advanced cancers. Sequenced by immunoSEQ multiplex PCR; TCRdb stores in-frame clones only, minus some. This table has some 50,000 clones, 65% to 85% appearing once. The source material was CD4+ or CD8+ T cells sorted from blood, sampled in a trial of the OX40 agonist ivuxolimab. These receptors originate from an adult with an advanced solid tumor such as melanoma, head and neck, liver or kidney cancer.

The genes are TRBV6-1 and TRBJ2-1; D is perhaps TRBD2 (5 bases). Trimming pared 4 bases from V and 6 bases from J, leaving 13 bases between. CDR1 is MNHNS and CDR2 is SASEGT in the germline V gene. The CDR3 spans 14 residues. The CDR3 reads CASSVGSQGNEQFF. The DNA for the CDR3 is TGTGCCAGCAGTGTAGGGAGCCAAGGCAATGAGCAGTTCTTC.

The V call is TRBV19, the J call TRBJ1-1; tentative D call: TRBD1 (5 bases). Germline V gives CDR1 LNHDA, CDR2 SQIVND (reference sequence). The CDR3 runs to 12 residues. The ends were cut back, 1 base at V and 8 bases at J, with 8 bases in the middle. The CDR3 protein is CASSIGPGEAFF. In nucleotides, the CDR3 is TGTGCCAGTAGTATAGGGCCAGGGGAAGCTTTCTTT.

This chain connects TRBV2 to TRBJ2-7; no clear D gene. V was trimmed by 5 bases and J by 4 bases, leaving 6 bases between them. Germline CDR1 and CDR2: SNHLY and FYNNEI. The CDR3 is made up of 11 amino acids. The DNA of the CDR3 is TGTGCCAGCAGTAATATTTACGAGCAGTACTTC. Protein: CASSNIYEQYF.

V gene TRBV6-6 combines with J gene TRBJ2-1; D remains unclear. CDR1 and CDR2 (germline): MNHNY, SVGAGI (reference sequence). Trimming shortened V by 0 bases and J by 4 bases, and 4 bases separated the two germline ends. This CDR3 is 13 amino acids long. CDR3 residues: CASSYSEYNEQFF. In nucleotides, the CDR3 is TGTGCCAGCAGTTACTCGGAGTACAATGAGCAGTTCTTC.

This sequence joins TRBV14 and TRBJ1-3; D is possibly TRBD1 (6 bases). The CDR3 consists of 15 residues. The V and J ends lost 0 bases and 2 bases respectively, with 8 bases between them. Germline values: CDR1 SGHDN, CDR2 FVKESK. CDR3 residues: CASSQDHRAGNTIYF. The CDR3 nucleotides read TGTGCCAGCAGCCAAGATCACAGGGCTGGAAACACCATATATTTT.

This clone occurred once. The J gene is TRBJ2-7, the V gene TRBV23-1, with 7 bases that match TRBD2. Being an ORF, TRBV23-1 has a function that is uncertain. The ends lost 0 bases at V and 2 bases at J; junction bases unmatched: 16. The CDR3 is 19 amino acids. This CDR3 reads CASSQSPDPLTSWAYEQYF. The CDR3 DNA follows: TGCGCCAGCAGTCAATCGCCTGACCCACTGACTAGCTGGGCCTACGAGCAGTACTTC.

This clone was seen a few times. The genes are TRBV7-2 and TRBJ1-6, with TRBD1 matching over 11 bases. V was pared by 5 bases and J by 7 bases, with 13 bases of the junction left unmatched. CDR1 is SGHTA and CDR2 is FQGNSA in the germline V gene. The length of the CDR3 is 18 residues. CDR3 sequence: CASSPSPYRDRGNSPLHF. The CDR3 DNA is TGTGCCAGCAGCCCCAGCCCCTACCGGGACAGGGGGAATTCACCCCTCCACTTT.